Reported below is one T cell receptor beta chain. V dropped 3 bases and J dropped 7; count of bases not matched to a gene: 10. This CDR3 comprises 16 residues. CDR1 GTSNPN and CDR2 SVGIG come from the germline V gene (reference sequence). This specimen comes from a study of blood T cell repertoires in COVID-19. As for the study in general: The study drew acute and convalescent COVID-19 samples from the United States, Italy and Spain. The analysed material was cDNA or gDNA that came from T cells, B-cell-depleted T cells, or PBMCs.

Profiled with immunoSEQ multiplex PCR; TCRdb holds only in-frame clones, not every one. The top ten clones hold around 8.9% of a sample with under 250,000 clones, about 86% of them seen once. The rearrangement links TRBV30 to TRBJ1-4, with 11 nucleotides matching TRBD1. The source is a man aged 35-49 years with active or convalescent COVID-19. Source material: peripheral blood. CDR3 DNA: TGTGCCTGGAGCGGACAGGGGGCGGGCGAAGGTGAAAAACTGTTTTTT. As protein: CAWSGQGAGEGEKLFF.